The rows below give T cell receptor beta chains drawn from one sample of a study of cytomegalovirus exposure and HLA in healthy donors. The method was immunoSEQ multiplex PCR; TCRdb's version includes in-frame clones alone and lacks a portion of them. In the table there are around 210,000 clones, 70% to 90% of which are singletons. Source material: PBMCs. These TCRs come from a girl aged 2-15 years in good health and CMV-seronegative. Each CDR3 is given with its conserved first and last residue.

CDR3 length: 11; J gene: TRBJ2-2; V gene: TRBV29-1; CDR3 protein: CSGGQAGELFF
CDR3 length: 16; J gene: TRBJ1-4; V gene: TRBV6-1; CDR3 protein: CASSEWDRLTNEKLFF
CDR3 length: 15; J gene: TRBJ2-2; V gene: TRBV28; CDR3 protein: CASTRGSGSPGELFF
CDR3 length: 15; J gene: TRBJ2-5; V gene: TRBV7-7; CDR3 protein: CASSLGLASLETQYF
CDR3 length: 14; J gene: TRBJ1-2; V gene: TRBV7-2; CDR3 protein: CASSLLRGRDGYTF
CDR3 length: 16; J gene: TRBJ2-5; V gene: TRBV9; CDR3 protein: CASSVGGTGGWETQYF
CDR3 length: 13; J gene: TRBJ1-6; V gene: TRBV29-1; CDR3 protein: CSVRQGGDSPLHF
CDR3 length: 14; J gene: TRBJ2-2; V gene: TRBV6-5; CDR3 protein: CASSRQGGTGELFF
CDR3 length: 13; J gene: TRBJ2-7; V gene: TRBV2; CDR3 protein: CASSSIASYEQYF
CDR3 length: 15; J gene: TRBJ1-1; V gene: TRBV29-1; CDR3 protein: CRCQGVGSGNTEAFF
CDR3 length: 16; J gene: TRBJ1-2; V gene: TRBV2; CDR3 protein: CASSEPEGVPYYGYTF
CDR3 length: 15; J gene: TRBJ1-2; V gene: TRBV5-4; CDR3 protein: CASSLGTSRLIGYTF
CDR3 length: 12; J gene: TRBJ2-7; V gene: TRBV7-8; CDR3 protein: CASSHRVHEQYF